Sequencing of this TCR beta chain was carried out in a study of vaccination and CD4 T cells after COVID-19. Across the study: Overlapping spike peptides of SARS-CoV-2, HCoV-NL63, HCoV-OC43 and HCoV-229E were used, and cells were stimulated with them. Treatment of control cultures consisted of a CEFX pool, an HIV-1 Nef pool, or no peptide.

Study outcomes and limitations: The researchers studied relatively few convalescent patients and omitted early post-infection timepoints.

Concerning this clonotype: Antigen unknown. Its ends do not fully match the called genes, so a read error is possible.

Germline CDR1 and CDR2: SEHNR and FQNEAQ (reference sequence). The CDR3 totals 12 residues. Treatment reported: roughly ten-day PBMC culture with coronavirus spike peptide pools or control peptides (ViraFEST assay). The Oncomine TCR Beta short-read assay sequenced DNA from cultured CD4+ T cells. Once CD4+ T cells had been cultured, genomic DNA was extracted from them. TCRdb reanalysed the PCR reads using MiXCR and keeps one entry per CDR3 protein. The repertoire holds over 10,000 distinct CDR3 sequences, with under 35% as singletons. The V and J genes are TRBV7-9 and TRBJ2-3; unclear D gene. The clonotype comes from a human donor who received a COVID-19 vaccine. The source was CD4+ T cells from blood, cultured in vitro, collected before SARS-CoV-2 vaccination. The CDR3 region is CASSFSTDTQYF. The CDR3 nucleotides are TGCGCCAGCAGCTTTAGCACAGATACGCAGTATTTT.